This TCR beta chain was obtained from a study of cytomegalovirus exposure and HLA in healthy donors. As for the study in general: Among the 300 to 500 genotyped donors, approximately 80% were placed in the Caucasian-associated ancestry cluster.

The CDR3 sequence is 17 residues long. The ends lost 10 bases at V and 2 bases at J; junction bases unmatched: 11. Germline V gene data show CDR1 as ENHRY and CDR2 as SYGVKD. PCR involved 60 Vbeta and 13 Jbeta primers. Clones were sequenced by immunoSEQ multiplex PCR, and TCRdb holds only the in-frame ones, with some missing. The sample shows about 140,000 clones, around 80% of them seen only once. Notes on this clone: The antigen is undetermined.

General study findings and limits: There were a few CMV-associated chains whose specificity for CMV antigens was confirmed in vitro.

Sequencing input: PBMCs. This sequence was found in a man aged 35 to 55 in good health and CMV-seropositive. This chain uses TRBV10-3 with TRBJ2-3; TRBD2 agrees at 14 bases. CDR3 in amino acids: CATGLAGGLGDTDTQYF. The CDR3 DNA is TGTGCCACCGGACTAGCGGGAGGTCTAGGGGACACAGATACGCAGTATTTT.